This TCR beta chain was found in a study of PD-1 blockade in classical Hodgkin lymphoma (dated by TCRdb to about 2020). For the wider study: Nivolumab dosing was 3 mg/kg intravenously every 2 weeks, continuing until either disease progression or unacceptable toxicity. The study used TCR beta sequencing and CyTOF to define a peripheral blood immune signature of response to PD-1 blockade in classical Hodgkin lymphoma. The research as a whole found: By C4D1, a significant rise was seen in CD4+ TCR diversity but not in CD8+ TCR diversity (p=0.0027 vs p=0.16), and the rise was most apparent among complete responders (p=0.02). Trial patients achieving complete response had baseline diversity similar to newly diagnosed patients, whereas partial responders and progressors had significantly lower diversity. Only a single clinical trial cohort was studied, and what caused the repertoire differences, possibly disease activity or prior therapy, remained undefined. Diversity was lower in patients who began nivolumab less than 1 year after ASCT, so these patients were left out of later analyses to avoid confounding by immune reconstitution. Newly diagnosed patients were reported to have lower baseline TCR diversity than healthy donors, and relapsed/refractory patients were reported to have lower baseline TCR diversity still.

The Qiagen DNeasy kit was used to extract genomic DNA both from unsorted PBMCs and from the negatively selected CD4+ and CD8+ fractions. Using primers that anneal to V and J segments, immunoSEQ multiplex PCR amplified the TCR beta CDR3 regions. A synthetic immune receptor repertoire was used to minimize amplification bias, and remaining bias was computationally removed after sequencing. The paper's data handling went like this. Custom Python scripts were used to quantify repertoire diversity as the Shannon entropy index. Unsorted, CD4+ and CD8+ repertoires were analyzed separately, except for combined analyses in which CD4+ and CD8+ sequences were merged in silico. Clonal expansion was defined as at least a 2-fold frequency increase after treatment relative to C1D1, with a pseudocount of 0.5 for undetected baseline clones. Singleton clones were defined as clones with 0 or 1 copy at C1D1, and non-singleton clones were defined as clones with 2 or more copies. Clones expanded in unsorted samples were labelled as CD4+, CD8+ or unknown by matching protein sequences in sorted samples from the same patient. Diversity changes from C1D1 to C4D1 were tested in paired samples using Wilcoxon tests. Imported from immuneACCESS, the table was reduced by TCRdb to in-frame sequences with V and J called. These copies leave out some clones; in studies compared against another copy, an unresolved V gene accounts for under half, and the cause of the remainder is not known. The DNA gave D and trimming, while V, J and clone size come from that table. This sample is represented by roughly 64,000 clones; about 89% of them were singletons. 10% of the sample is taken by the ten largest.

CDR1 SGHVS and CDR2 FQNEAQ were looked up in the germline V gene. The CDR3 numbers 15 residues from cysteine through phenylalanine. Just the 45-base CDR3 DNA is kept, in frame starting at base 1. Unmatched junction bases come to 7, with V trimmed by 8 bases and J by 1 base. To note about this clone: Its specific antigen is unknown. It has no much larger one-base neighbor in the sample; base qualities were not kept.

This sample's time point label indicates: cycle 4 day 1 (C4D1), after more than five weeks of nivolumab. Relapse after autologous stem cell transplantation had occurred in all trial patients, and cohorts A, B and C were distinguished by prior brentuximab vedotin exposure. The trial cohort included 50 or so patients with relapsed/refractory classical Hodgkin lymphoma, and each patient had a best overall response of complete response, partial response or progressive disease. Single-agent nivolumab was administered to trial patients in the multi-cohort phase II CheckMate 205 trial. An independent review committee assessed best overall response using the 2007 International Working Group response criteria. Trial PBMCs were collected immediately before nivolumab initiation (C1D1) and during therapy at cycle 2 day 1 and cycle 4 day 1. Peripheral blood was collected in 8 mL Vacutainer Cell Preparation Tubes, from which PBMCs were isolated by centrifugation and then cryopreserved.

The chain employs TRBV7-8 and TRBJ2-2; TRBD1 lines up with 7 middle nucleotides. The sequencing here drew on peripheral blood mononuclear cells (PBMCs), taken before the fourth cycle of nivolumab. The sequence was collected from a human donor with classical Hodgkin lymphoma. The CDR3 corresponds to CASLFGQENTGELFF. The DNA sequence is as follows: TGTGCCAGCCTATTTGGACAGGAGAACACCGGGGAGCTGTTTTTT.